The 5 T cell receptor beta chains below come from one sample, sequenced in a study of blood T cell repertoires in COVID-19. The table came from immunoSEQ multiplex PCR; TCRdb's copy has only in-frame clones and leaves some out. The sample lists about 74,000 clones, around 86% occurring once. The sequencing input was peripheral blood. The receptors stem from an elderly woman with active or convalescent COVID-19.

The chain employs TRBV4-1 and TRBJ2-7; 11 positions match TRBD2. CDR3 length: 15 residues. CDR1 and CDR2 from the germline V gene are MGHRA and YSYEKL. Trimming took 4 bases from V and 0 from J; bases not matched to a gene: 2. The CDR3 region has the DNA TGCGCCAGCAGCCCTAGCGGGGGGCGCTCCTACGAGCAGTACTTC. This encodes CASSPSGGRSYEQYF.

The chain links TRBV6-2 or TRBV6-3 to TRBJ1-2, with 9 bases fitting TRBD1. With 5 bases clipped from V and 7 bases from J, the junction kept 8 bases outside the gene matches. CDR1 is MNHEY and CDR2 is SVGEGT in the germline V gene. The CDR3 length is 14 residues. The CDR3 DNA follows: TGTGCCAGCAGTAAGGGGACAGGGACAATTGGCTACACCTTC. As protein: CASSKGTGTIGYTF.

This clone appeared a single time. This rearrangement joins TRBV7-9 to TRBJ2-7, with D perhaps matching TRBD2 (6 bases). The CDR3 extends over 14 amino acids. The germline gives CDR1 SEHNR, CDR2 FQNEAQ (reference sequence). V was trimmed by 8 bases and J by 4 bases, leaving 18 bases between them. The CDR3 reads CASGRGTRFYEQYF. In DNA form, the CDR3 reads TGTGCCAGCGGACGGGGGACGCGGTTTTACGAGCAGTACTTC.

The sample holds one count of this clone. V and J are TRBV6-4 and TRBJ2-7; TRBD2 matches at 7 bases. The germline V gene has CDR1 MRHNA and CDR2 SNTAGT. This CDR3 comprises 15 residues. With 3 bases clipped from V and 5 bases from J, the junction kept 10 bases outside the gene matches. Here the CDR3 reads CASSESGERSDEQYF. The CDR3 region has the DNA TGTGCCAGCAGTGAGAGCGGGGAAAGGTCCGACGAGCAGTACTTC.

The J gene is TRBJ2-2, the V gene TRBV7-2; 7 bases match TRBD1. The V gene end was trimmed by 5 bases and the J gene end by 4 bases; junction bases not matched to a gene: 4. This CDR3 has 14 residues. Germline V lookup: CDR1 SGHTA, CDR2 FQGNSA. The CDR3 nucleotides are TGTGCCAGCAGCCTCCGGGACAGCACCGGGGAGCTGTTTTTT. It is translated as CASSLRDSTGELFF.